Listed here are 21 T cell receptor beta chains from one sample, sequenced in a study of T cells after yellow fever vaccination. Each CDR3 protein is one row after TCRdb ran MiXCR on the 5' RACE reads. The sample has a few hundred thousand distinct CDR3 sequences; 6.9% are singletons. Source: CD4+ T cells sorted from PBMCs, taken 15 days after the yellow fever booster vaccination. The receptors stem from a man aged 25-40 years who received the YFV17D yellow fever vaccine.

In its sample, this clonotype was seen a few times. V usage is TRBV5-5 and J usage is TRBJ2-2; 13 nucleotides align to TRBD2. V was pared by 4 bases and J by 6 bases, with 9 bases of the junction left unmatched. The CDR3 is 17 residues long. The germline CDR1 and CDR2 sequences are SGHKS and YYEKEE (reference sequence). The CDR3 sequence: CASSRGLAGAPPGELFF. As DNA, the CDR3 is TGTGCCAGCAGCCGAGGACTAGCGGGAGCCCCCCCCGGGGAGCTGTTTTTT. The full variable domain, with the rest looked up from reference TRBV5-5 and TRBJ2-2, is DAGVTQSPTHLIKTRGQQVTLRCSPISGHKSVSWYQQVLGQGPQFIFQYYEKEERGRGNFPDRFSARQFPNYSSELNVNALLLGDSALYLCASSRGLAGAPPGELFFGEGSRLTVL.

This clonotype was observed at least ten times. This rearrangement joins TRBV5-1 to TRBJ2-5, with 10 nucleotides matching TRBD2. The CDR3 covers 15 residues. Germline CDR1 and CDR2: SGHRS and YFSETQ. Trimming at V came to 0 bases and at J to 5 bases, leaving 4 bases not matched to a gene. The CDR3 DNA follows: TGCGCCAGCAGCTTGGCCGGTAGCGGGAGGGAGACCCAGTACTTC. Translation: CASSLAGSGRETQYF. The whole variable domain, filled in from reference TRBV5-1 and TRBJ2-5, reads KAGVTQTPRYLIKTRGQQVTLSCSPISGHRSVSWYQQTPGQGLQFLFEYFSETQRNKGNFPGRFSGRQFSNSRSEMNVSTLELGDSALYLCASSLAGSGRETQYFGPGTRLLVL.

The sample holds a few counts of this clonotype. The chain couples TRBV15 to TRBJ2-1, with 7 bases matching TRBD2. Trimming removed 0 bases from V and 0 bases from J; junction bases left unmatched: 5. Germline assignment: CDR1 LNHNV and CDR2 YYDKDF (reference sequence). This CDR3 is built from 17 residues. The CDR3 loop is CATSRELLAVSYNEQFF. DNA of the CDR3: TGTGCCACCAGCAGAGAGCTGCTAGCGGTCTCCTACAATGAGCAGTTCTTC.

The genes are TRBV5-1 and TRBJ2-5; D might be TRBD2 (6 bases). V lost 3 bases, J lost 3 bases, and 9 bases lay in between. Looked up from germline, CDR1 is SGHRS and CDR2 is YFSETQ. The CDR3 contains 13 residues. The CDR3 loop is CASSSRTKETQYF. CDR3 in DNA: TGCGCCAGCAGCTCACGGACTAAAGAGACCCAGTACTTC.

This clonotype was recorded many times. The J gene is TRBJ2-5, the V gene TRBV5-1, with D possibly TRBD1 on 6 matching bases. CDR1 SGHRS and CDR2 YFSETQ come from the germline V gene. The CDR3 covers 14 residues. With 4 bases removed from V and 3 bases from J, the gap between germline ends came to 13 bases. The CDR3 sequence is CASSPSDSKETQYF. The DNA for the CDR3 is TGCGCCAGCAGCCCCTCGGACAGCAAAGAGACCCAGTACTTC. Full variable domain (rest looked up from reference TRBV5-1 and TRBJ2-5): KAGVTQTPRYLIKTRGQQVTLSCSPISGHRSVSWYQQTPGQGLQFLFEYFSETQRNKGNFPGRFSGRQFSNSRSEMNVSTLELGDSALYLCASSPSDSKETQYFGPGTRLLVL.

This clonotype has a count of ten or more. This chain's CDR3 is CASAGEAKNIQYF. CDR3 in DNA: TGTGCCAGCGCGGGGGAAGCCAAAAACATTCAGTACTTC. This chain connects TRBV6-1 to TRBJ2-4; 7 positions match TRBD2. The CDR3 has 13 residues. The germline V gene has CDR1 MNHNS and CDR2 SASEGT. Trimming removed 8 bases from V and 0 bases from J; junction bases left unmatched: 1.

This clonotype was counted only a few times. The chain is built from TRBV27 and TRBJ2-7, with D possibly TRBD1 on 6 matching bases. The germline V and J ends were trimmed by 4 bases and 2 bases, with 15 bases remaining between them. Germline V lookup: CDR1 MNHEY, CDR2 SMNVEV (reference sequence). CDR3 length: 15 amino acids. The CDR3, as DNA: TGTGCCAGCAGTTGGAATGACAGGAAAACCTACGAGCAGTACTTC. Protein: CASSWNDRKTYEQYF.

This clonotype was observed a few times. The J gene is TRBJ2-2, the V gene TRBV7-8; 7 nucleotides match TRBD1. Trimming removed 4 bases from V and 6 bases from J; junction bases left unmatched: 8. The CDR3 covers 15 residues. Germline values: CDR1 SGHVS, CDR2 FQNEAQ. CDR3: CASSSDDRAAGELFF. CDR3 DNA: TGTGCCAGCAGCTCAGATGACAGGGCTGCCGGGGAGCTGTTTTTT.

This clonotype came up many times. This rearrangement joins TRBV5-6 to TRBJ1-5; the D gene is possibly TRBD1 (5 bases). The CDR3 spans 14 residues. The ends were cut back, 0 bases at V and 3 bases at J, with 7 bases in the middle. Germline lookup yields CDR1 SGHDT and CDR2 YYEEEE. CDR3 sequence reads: CASSLGGSNQPQHF. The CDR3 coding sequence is TGTGCCAGCAGCTTGGGGGGGTCCAATCAGCCCCAGCATTTT.

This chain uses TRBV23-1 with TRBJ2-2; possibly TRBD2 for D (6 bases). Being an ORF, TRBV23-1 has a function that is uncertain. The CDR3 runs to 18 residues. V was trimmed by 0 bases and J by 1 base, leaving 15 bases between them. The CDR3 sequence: CASSQSRASARNTGELFF. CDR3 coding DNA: TGCGCCAGCAGTCAATCAAGGGCTAGCGCTAGGAACACCGGGGAGCTGTTTTTT.

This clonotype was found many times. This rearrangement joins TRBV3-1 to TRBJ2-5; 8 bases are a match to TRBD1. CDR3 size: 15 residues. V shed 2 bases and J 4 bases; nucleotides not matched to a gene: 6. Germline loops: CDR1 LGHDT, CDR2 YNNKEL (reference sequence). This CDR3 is CASSQPPDRGETQYF. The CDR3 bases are TGTGCCAGCAGCCAACCCCCCGACAGGGGAGAGACCCAGTACTTC.

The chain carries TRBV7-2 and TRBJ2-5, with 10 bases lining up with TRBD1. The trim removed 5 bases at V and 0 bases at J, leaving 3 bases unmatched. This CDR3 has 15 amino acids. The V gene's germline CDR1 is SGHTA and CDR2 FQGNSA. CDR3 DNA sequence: TGTGCCAGCAGCCTGGGACAGGGGAACCAAGAGACCCAGTACTTC. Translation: CASSLGQGNQETQYF. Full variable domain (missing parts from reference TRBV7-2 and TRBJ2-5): GAGVSQSPSNKVTEKGKDVELRCDPISGHTALYWYRQSLGQGLEFLIYFQGNSAPDKSGLPSDRFSAERTGGSVSTLTIQRTQQEDSAVYLCASSLGQGNQETQYFGPGTRLLVL.

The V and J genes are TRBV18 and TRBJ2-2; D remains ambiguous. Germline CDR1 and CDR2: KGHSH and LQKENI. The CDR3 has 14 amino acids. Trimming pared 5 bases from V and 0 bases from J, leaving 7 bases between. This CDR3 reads CASSAIANTGELFF. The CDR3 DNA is TGTGCCAGCTCAGCTATCGCGAACACCGGGGAGCTGTTTTTT.

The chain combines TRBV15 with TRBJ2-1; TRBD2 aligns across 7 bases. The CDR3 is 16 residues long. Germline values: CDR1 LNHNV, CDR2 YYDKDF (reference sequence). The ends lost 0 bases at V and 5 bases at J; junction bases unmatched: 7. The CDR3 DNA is TGTGCCACCAGCAGAGATCCGGGAGGAACAAACAATGAGCAGTTCTTC. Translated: CATSRDPGGTNNEQFF.

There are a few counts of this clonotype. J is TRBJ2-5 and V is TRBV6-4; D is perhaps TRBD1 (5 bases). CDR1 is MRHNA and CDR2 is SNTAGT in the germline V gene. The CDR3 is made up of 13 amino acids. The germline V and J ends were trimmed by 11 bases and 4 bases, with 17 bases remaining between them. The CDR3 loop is CALTAGRSETQYF. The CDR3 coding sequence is TGTGCCCTGACGGCAGGGCGGTCAGAGACCCAGTACTTC.

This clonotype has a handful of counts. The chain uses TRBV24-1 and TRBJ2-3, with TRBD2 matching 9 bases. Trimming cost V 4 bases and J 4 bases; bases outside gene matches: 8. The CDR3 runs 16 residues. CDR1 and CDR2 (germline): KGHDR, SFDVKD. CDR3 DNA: TGTGCCACCAGTGACGTGGGACTAGCCGGGGCAGATACGCAGTATTTT. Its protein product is CATSDVGLAGADTQYF.

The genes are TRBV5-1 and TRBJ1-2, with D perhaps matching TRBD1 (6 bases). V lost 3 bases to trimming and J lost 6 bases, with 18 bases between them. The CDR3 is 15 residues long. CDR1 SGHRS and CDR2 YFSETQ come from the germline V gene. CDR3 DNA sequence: TGCGCCAGCAGCTCAAGACAGGCATCATATGATGGCTACACCTTC. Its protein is CASSSRQASYDGYTF.

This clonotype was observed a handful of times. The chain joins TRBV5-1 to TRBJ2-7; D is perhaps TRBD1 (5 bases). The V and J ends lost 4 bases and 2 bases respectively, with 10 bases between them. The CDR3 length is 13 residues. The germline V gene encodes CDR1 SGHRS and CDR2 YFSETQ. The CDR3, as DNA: TGCGCCAGCAGCCGACAGAGTACCTACGAGCAGTACTTC. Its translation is CASSRQSTYEQYF.

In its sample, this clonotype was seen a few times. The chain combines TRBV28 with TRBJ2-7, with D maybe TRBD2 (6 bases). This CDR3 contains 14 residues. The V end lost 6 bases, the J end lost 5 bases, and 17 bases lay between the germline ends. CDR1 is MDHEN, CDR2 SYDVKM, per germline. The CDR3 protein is CASRPLGGLHEQYF. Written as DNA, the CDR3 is TGTGCCAGCAGACCCCTCGGGGGTCTACACGAGCAGTACTTC. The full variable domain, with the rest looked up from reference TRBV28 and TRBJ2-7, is DVKVTQSSRYLVKRTGEKVFLECVQDMDHENMFWYRQDPGLGLRLIYFSYDVKMKEKGDIPEGYSVSREKKERFSLILESASTNQTSMYLCASRPLGGLHEQYFGPGTRLTVT.

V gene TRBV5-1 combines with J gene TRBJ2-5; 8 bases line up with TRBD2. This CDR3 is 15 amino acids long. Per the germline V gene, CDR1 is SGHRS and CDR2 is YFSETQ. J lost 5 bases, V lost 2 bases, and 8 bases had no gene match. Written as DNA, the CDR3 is TGCGCCAGCAGCTTTACAGCGGGAGAAGGGGAGACCCAGTACTTC. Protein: CASSFTAGEGETQYF.

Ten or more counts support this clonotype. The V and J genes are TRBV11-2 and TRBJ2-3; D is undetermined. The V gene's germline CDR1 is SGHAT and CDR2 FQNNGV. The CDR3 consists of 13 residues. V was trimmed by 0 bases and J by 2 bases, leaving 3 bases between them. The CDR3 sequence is CASSLDYTDTQYF. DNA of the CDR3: TGTGCCAGCAGCTTAGATTACACAGATACGCAGTATTTT.